The sequence of this TCR beta chain was determined in a study of regulatory T cells in long-lasting Graves disease (dated by TCRdb to 2020 to 2022). In terms of the full investigation: To count as having persistent Graves' disease, a patient had to have received antithyroid drug treatment for over 5 years with TSH receptor autoantibodies remaining persistently positive. Patients with persistent Graves' disease were compared with patients with newly diagnosed Graves' disease using TCR sequencing and RNA sequencing of peripheral blood. The study was registered as a clinical trial and conducted in China. A total of 33 samples were covered by TCR sequencing, comprising around 13 persistent and 20 or so newly diagnosed Graves' disease patients. In the clinical cohort, patients with persistent Graves' disease had used antithyroid drugs for an average of about 9.4 years. The paper as a whole reports these results and caveats: Preferential use of TRBV28, TRBJ1-2 and TRBJ2-5 was observed in persistent disease, whereas TRBV20-1 and TRBJ2-1 were favored in newly diagnosed disease. Persistent patients shared more public clonotypes among themselves (over 2,500) than newly diagnosed patients did (more than 950). The study examined only peripheral blood because the primary lesion, thyroid tissue, could not be accessed. The authors noted that the small sample size was a limitation that may lower accuracy. Sequencing and analysis were limited to the TCR beta chain. Lower TCR Shannon entropy and fewer highly expanded clones were observed in persistent Graves' disease patients than in newly diagnosed patients, which suggested clonal expansion.

The method was multiplex PCR. Sequencing was performed on an Illumina HiSeq 4000. TCR beta libraries were built with iRepertoire HTBI primers and Arm-PCR amplification of CDR3 regions. PCR products were gel purified before sequencing. The paper's processing steps were these. Gene usage analysis of CDR3 amino acid clonotypes relied on the 60 or so TRBV and more than twelve TRBJ segments identified across samples. COPE and FqMerger were used to merge the filtered high-quality paired reads into contigs. BLAST was used to align contigs to IMGT TRBV, TRBD and TRBJ reference genes, with CDR3 defined following IMGT. Any clonotype with a frequency above 0.1% was counted as a highly expanded clone. Shannon entropy was used to measure repertoire diversity, and the Gini coefficient was used to measure V-J evenness. Clonotypes shared by more than one individual were considered public. TCRdb cleaned the public reads at Q25 with fastp, built clones with MiXCR and kept in-frame beta chains. Here each entry gathers all rows of one CDR3 protein and keeps the most common genes and DNA. The V and J calls shown here were made by TCRdb, not taken from the authors' results. The sample profile shows over 250,000 distinct CDR3 sequences; roughly a fifth of them were found once. The ten largest clonotypes hold 56% of the sample.

This clonotype was recorded a few times. Which antigen it targets is not known. One end of the junction does not line up with germline, which may come from a read error. Reading from cysteine to phenylalanine, the CDR3 counts 13 amino acids. Solely the CDR3 DNA is kept, with 39 bases framed from the first base. From the germline V gene, CDR1 is MDHEN and CDR2 is SYDVKM. The time point label, as the study defines it: persistent/refractory GD, antithyroid drugs over 5 years with positive TRAb. RNA was extracted from PBMCs in TRIzol for both TCR sequencing and RNA sequencing. The diagnosis of Graves' disease followed American Thyroid Association guidelines. Patients were recruited from an endocrinology department in Xi'an, China. Each patient gave about 10 milliliters of peripheral blood, collected in an EDTA anticoagulant tube. Ficoll Paque Plus density gradient separation was used to isolate PBMCs, and no additional T cell sorting was done. An Agilent 2100 Bioanalyzer and agarose gel were used to check RNA quality, while a NanoDrop 2000 measured RNA concentration.

The source is a female donor with Graves disease. The sample was peripheral blood mononuclear cells (PBMCs), taken when the disease was refractory, from a patient treated with antithyroid drugs. The sequence is built from TRBV28 and TRBJ2-4, with the D gene not clear enough to name. The base sequence is TGTGCCACCAGTGGGGTAGCCAAAAACATTCAGTACTTC. Its translation reads: CATSGVAKNIQYF.